Below, 18 T cell receptor beta chains from the same sample are listed, as sequenced in a study of blood T cell repertoires in COVID-19. Clones were sequenced by immunoSEQ multiplex PCR, and TCRdb holds only the in-frame ones, with some missing. The table includes about 140,000 clones, around 76% detected once. The specimen was peripheral blood. These receptors all come from a man aged 80 or over with acute or convalescent COVID-19.

The chain combines TRBV5-4 with TRBJ2-3; 8 bases fit TRBD1. J gave up 3 bases and V 4 bases, and 4 bases lay outside the gene matches. This CDR3 region has 14 residues. The V gene's germline CDR1 is SGHNT and CDR2 YYREEE (reference sequence). The CDR3 protein is CASSGDRGTDTQYF. In DNA, the CDR3 is TGTGCCAGCAGCGGCGACAGGGGAACAGATACGCAGTATTTT. The whole variable domain, remainder taken from reference TRBV5-4 and TRBJ2-3, is ETGVTQSPTHLIKTRGQQVTLRCSSQSGHNTVSWYQQALGQGPQFIFQYYREEENGRGNFPPRFSGLQFPNYSSELNVNALELDDSALYLCASSGDRGTDTQYFGPGTRLTVL.

The chain joins TRBV7-8 to TRBJ2-3; D is possibly TRBD2 (5 bases). This CDR3 comprises 14 residues. Germline CDR1 reads SGHVS; CDR2 reads FQNEAQ. The V end was cut by 2 bases, the J end by 5 bases, with 11 bases between. This CDR3 is CASSLSGNRDTQYF. For the CDR3, the DNA is TGTGCCAGCAGCTTATCGGGGAACAGAGATACGCAGTATTTT.

This chain connects TRBV9 to TRBJ1-1; D possibly corresponds to TRBD1 (6 bases). CDR1 is SGDLS and CDR2 is YYNGEE in the germline V gene. This CDR3 contains 13 residues. V dropped 3 bases and J dropped 6 bases, with 12 bases sitting between them. CDR3 residues: CASSEQGTAEAFF. CDR3 DNA: TGTGCCAGCAGCGAACAGGGAACTGCTGAAGCTTTCTTT.

This chain links TRBV28 with TRBJ2-3; TRBD2 aligns across 10 bases. The CDR3 totals 15 residues. V was pared by 4 bases and J by 5 bases, with 6 bases of the junction left unmatched. Per germline, CDR1 MDHEN and CDR2 SYDVKM. CDR3 protein: CASSSSGGAVDTQYF. CDR3 sequence (DNA): TGTGCCAGCAGTTCCAGCGGGGGGGCCGTAGATACGCAGTATTTT.

The V call is TRBV27, the J call TRBJ1-2; D is unresolved. The ends were cut back, 5 bases at V and 1 base at J, with 8 bases in the middle. This CDR3 spans 13 amino acids. The germline gives CDR1 MNHEY, CDR2 SMNVEV (reference sequence). The CDR3: CASSPQYNYGYTF. The CDR3 DNA sequence: TGTGCCAGCAGTCCCCAGTATAACTATGGCTACACCTTC.

For the CDR3, the DNA is TGCGCCAGCAGCCAAGATTCCCAGGGTAGGATCATTCAGTACTTC. Protein sequence: CASSQDSQGRIIQYF. The genes are TRBV4-1 and TRBJ2-4; tentatively, D is TRBD1 (5 bases). V was clipped by 0 bases and J by 9 bases, with 15 bases between them. The CDR3 runs 15 residues. CDR1 is MGHRA, CDR2 YSYEKL, per germline.

V is TRBV5-6 and J is TRBJ2-1, with D unresolved. The V gene lost 2 bases and the J gene lost 15 bases, with 24 bases spanning the gap. CDR3 length equals 15 residues. Looked up from germline, CDR1 is SGHDT and CDR2 is YYEEEE. The CDR3 region has the DNA TGTGCCAGCAGCTTAGCCCCGAACGTAGCCTCAGAAGGGTTCTTC. Protein sequence: CASSLAPNVASEGFF.

The chain combines TRBV28 with TRBJ1-4; a possible D gene is TRBD1 (6 bases). CDR3 size: 21 residues. The V and J ends lost 2 bases and 0 bases respectively, with 25 bases between them. The germline V gene encodes CDR1 MDHEN and CDR2 SYDVKM. The CDR3 sequence is CASSLASDRTRWGTTNEKLFF. CDR3 DNA sequence: TGTGCCAGCAGTTTAGCTTCAGACAGGACCAGGTGGGGGACAACTAATGAAAAACTGTTTTTT.

This chain links TRBV7-2 with TRBJ2-7; D unresolved. Trimming left V 3 bases short and J 4 bases short, with 7 bases between. Germline loops: CDR1 SGHTA, CDR2 FQGNSA. This CDR3 spans 12 amino acids. The DNA for the CDR3 is TGTGCCAGCAGCTTCCCCGAGTACGAGCAGTACTTC. This translates into CASSFPEYEQYF.

The rearrangement links TRBV2 to TRBJ2-1, with TRBD2 matching 9 bases. The CDR3 covers 15 residues. The V gene end was trimmed by 1 base and the J gene end by 8 bases; junction bases not matched to a gene: 6. Germline CDR1 and CDR2: SNHLY and FYNNEI. The CDR3 bases are TGTGCCAGCAGTGAAGGGGCTAGCGGGGACTATGAGCAGTTCTTC. This translates into CASSEGASGDYEQFF.

This chain uses TRBV20-1 with TRBJ1-6; D call uncertain. Trimming stripped 3 bases from V and 5 bases from J, with 11 bases between. CDR1 DFQATT and CDR2 SNEGSKA come from the germline V gene (reference sequence). This CDR3 comprises 14 residues. The CDR3 sequence: CSASVGIDNSPLHF. Here the CDR3 DNA reads TGCAGTGCTAGTGTCGGGATCGATAATTCACCCCTCCACTTT.

There are a few counts of this clone. The chain combines TRBV15 with TRBJ1-5, with 9 bases matching TRBD1. Germline CDR1 and CDR2: LNHNV and YYDKDF (reference sequence). This CDR3 region has 17 residues. Germline trimming cut 2 bases from V and 5 bases from J; bases unmatched to any gene: 10. The CDR3 loop reads CATSRPPRDRDYQPQHF. CDR3 DNA sequence: TGTGCCACCAGCAGACCTCCCCGGGACAGGGATTATCAGCCCCAGCATTTT.

The rearrangement joins TRBV6-5 to TRBJ1-2; a weak D match, TRBD1 (5 bases). The germline V gene encodes CDR1 MNHEY and CDR2 SVGAGI. V was clipped by 7 bases and J by 4 bases, with 13 bases between them. The CDR3 extends over 13 amino acids. The CDR3, as DNA: TGTGCCAGCACCCCGACAGACTTCTATGGCTACACCTTC. This translates into CASTPTDFYGYTF.

The gene calls are TRBV7-9 and TRBJ1-6; the D gene is possibly TRBD1 (5 bases). There are 15 residues in the CDR3. Germline CDR1 reads SEHNR; CDR2 reads FQNEAQ (reference sequence). Trimming pared 1 base from V and 7 bases from J, leaving 11 bases between. The CDR3 DNA reads as TGTGCCAGCAGCTTAGTCGGGGGTAGCAATTCACCCCTCCACTTT. Translation: CASSLVGGSNSPLHF.

This chain joins TRBV7-9 and TRBJ1-5, with TRBD1 matching over 7 bases. V was clipped by 5 bases and J by 6 bases; unmatched bases: 1. The germline V gene encodes CDR1 SEHNR and CDR2 FQNEAQ (reference sequence). The CDR3 runs 12 residues. CDR3 DNA sequence: TGTGCCAGCAGCCGGGACAGTCAGCCCCAGCATTTT. Translation: CASSRDSQPQHF.

The chain combines TRBV27 with TRBJ2-7, with TRBD1 matching 9 bases. The J segment lost 4 bases and the V segment lost 4 bases, leaving 5 bases of the junction unmatched. The length of the CDR3 is 14 residues. CDR1 MNHEY and CDR2 SMNVEV come from the germline V gene (reference sequence). Here the CDR3 reads CASSSGTGWYEQYF. The CDR3 coding sequence is TGTGCCAGCAGTTCCGGGACAGGGTGGTACGAGCAGTACTTC.

V is TRBV7-3 and J is TRBJ2-3, with D perhaps TRBD2 (5 bases). Trimming removed 4 bases at V and 6 bases at J, with 11 bases between. CDR1 SGHTA and CDR2 FQGTGA come from the germline V gene. The CDR3 loop spans 13 amino acids. CDR3 sequence: CASSSNLADTQYF. DNA for the CDR3: TGTGCCAGCAGCTCAAATTTAGCGGATACGCAGTATTTT. Full variable domain (missing parts from reference TRBV7-3 and TRBJ2-3): GAGVSQTPSNKVTEKGKYVELRCDPISGHTALYWYRQSLGQGPEFLIYFQGTGAADDSGLPNDRFFAVRPEGSVSTLKIQRTERGDSAVYLCASSSNLADTQYFGPGTRLTVL.

The table lists this clone with a count of one. This rearrangement joins TRBV18 to TRBJ1-1; TRBD1 matches 7 bases. Germline V gene data show CDR1 as KGHSH and CDR2 as LQKENI. After removal of 3 bases from V and 1 base from J, the junction contained 11 bases not matched to a gene. This CDR3 spans 17 amino acids. CDR3 sequence: CASSPTSSGGTNTEAFF. CDR3 sequence (DNA): TGTGCCAGCTCACCGACGTCTTCAGGGGGAACGAACACTGAAGCTTTCTTT. The full variable domain, rest sourced from reference TRBV18 and TRBJ1-1, is NAGVMQNPRHLVRRRGQEARLRCSPMKGHSHVYWYRQLPEEGLKFMVYLQKENIIDESGMPKERFSAEFPKEGPSILRIQQVVRGDSAAYFCASSPTSSGGTNTEAFFGQGTRLTVV.